The clone carrying this TCR beta chain occurred many times. Its specificity is not known. The authors used template switching to add a universal primer site and gave cDNA unique molecular identifiers. TCRdb analysed the 5' RACE reads with MiXCR anew, one entry per CDR3 protein. This table holds about 100,000 distinct CDR3 sequences, less than 6.5% found once. These data originate in a study of identical twins. Findings of the study overall: Sequences that were beta out-of-frame showed weaker excess twin sharing. For zero-insertion analyses, partial confounding could come from invariant MAIT and iNKT cells.

Sequencing was done on a sample of memory T cells sorted from blood. The TCR originated in a woman between 50 and 59 years old in good health.

The CDR3 nucleotides are TGTGCCAGCAGCTCAATCCAGTCGACCAACACCGGGGAGCTGTTTTTT. The encoded protein is CASSSIQSTNTGELFF. The chain recombines TRBV11-3 with TRBJ2-2; D is undetermined. Trimming stripped 4 bases from V and 2 bases from J, with 14 bases between. Germline V gives CDR1 SGHNT, CDR2 YENEEA. The CDR3 is 16 amino acids.